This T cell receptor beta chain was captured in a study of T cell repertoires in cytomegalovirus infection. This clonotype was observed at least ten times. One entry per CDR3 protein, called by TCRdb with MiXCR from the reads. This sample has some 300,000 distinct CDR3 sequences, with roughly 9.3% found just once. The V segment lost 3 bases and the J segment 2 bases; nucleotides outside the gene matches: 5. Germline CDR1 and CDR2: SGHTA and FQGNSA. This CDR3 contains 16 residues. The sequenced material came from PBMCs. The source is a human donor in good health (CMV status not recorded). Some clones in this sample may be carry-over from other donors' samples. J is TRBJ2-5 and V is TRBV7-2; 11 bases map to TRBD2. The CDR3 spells CASSLNIAGGQETQYF. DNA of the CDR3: TGTGCCAGCAGCTTGAACATAGCGGGGGGGCAAGAGACCCAGTACTTC.